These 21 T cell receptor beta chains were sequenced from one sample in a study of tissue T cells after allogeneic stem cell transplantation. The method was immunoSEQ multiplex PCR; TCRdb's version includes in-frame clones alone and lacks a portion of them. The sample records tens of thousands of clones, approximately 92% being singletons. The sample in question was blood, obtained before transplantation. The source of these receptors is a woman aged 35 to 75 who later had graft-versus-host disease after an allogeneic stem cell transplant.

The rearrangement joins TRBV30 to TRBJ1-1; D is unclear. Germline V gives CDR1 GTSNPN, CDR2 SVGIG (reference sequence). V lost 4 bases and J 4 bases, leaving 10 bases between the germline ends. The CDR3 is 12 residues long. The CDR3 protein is CAWTHASTEAFF. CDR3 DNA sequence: TGTGCCTGGACCCACGCAAGCACTGAAGCTTTCTTT.

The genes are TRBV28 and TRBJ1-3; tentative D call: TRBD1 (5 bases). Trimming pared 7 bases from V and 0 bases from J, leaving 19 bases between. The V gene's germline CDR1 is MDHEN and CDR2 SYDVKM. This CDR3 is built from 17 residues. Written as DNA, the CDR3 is TGTGCCAGCACCATAGGAGGACTGGGGACCTCTGGAAACACCATATATTTT. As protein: CASTIGGLGTSGNTIYF.

The chain's CDR3 is CATSRGGELFF. CDR3 DNA sequence: TGTGCCACCAGCCGCGGCGGGGAGCTGTTTTTT. The rearrangement links TRBV15 to TRBJ2-2; D remains ambiguous. Germline lookup yields CDR1 LNHNV and CDR2 YYDKDF (reference sequence). CDR3 length: 11 residues. Trimming stripped 5 bases from V and 7 bases from J, with 5 bases between. Based on the CDR3 plus reference TRBV15 and TRBJ2-2, the full variable domain is DAMVIQNPRYQVTQFGKPVTLSCSQTLNHNVMYWYQQKSSQAPKLLFHYYDKDFNNEADTPDNFQSRRPNTSFCFLDIRSPGLGDTAMYLCATSRGGELFFGEGSRLTVL.

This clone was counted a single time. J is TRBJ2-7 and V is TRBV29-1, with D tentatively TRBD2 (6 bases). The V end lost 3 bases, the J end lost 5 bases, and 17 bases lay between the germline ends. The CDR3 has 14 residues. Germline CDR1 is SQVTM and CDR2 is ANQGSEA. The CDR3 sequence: CSVEENGRWNEQYF. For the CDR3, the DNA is TGCAGCGTTGAGGAGAACGGGAGATGGAACGAGCAGTACTTC.

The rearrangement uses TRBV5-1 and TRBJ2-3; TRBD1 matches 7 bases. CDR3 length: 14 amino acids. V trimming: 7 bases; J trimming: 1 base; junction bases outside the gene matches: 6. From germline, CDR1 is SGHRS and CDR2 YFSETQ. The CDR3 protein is CASAGGVGTDTQYF. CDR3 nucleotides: TGCGCCAGCGCAGGGGGAGTCGGCACAGATACGCAGTATTTT.

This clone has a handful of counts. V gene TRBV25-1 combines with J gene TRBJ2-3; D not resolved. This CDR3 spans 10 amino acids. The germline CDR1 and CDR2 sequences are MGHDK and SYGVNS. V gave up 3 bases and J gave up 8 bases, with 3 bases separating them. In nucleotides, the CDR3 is TGTGCCAGCAGTGACGGTACGCAGTATTTT. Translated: CASSDGTQYF.

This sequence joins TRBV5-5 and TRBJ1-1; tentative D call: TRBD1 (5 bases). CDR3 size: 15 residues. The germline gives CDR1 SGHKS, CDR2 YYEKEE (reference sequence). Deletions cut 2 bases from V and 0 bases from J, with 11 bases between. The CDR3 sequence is CASSFLTGVNTEAFF. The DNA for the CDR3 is TGTGCCAGCAGCTTTCTAACAGGAGTGAACACTGAAGCTTTCTTT.

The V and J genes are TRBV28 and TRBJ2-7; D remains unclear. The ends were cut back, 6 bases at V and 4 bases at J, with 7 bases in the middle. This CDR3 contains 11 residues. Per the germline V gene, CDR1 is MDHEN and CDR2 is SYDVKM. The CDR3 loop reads CASRRRYEQYF. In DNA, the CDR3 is TGTGCCAGCAGACGGCGTTACGAGCAGTACTTC.

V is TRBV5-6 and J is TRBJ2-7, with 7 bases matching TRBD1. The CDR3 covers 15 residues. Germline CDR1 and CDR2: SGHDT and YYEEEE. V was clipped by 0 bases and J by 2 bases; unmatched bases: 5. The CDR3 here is CASSLGQGRTYEQYF. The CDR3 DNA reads TGTGCCAGCAGCTTGGGACAGGGAAGGACCTACGAGCAGTACTTC.

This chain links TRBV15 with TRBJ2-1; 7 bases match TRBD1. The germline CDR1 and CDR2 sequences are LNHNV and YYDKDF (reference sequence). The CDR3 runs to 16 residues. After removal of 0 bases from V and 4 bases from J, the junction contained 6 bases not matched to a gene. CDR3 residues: CATSRDWGQPYNEQFF. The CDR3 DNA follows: TGTGCCACCAGCAGAGATTGGGGACAGCCTTACAATGAGCAGTTCTTC.

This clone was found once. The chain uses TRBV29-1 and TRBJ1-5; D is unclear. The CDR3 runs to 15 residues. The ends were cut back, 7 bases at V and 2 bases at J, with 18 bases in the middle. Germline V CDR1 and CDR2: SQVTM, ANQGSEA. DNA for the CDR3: TGCAGCGCTGCCGACGGGGTTCTGGGCAATCAGCCCCAGCATTTT. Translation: CSAADGVLGNQPQHF.

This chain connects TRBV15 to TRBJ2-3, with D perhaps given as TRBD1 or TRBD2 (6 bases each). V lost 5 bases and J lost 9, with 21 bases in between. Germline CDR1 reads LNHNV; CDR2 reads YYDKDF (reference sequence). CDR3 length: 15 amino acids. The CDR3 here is CATSGGPGGWSTQYF. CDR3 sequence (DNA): TGTGCCACCAGCGGGGGCCCCGGGGGCTGGAGCACGCAGTATTTT.

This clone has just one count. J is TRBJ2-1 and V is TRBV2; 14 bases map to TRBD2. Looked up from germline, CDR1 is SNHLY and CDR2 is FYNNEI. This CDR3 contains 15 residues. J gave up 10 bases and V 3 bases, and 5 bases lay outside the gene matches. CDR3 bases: TGTGCCAGCAGTGAGGGACTAGCGGGAGTGCAAGAGCAGTTCTTC. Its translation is CASSEGLAGVQEQFF. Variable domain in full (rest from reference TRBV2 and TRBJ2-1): EPEVTQTPSHQVTQMGQEVILRCVPISNHLYFYWYRQILGQKVEFLVSFYNNEISEKSEIFDDQFSVERPDGSNFTLKIRSTKLEDSAMYFCASSEGLAGVQEQFFGPGTRLTVL.

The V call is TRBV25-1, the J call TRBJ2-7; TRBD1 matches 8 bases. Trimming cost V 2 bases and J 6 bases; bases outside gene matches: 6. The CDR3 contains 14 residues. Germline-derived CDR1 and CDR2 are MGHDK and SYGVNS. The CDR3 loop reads CASSEADRVGEQYF. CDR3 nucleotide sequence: TGTGCCAGCAGTGAAGCGGACAGGGTAGGCGAGCAGTACTTC.

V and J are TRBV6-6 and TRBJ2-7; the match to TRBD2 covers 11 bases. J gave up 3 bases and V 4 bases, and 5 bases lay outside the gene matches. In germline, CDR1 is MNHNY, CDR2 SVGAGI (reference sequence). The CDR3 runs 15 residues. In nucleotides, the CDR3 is TGTGCCAGCAGTTCGTCGACTAGCGGGGTCTACGAGCAGTACTTC. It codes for CASSSSTSGVYEQYF.

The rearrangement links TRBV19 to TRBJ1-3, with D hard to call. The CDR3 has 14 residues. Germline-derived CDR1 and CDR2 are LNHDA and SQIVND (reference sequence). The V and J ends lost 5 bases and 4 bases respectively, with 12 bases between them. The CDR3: CASSPRSLGNTIYF. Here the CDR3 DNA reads TGTGCCAGTAGTCCCCGAAGTCTCGGAAACACCATATATTTT.

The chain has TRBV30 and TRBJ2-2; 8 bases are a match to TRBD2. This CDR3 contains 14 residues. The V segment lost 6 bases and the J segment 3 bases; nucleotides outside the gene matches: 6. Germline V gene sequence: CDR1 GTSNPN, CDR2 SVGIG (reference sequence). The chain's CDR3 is CACTRTSYTGELFF. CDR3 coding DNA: TGTGCCTGCACGAGGACTAGCTACACCGGGGAGCTGTTTTTT.

The CDR3 DNA reads TGTGCCAGCAGTGCGGGATTTCTCAAAAACATTCAGTACTTC. This encodes CASSAGFLKNIQYF. The V gene is TRBV7-2, the J gene TRBJ2-4; possible D gene TRBD2, 6 bases. V was cut by 6 bases and J by 3 bases, with 12 bases left in between. The CDR3 totals 14 residues. Germline values: CDR1 SGHTA, CDR2 FQGNSA.

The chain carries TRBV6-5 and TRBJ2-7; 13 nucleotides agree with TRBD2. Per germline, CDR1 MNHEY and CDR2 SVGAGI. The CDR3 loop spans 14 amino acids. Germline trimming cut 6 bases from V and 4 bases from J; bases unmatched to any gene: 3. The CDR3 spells CASRGLAGVYEQYF. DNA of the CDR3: TGTGCCAGCAGAGGACTAGCGGGAGTTTACGAGCAGTACTTC.

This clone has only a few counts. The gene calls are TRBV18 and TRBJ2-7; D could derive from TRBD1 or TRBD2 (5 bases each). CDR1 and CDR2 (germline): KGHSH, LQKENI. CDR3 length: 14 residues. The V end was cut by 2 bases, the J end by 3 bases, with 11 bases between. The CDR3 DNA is TGTGCCAGCTCACCAGACGCAGGGAGCTACGAGCAGTACTTC. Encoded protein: CASSPDAGSYEQYF.

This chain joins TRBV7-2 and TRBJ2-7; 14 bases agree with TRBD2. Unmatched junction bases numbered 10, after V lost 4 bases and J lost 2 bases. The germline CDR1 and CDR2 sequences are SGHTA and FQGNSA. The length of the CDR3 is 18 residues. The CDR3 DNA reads TGTGCCAGCAGCTCCGCTCGACTAGCGGGAGGGAAAACCTACGAGCAGTACTTC. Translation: CASSSARLAGGKTYEQYF.